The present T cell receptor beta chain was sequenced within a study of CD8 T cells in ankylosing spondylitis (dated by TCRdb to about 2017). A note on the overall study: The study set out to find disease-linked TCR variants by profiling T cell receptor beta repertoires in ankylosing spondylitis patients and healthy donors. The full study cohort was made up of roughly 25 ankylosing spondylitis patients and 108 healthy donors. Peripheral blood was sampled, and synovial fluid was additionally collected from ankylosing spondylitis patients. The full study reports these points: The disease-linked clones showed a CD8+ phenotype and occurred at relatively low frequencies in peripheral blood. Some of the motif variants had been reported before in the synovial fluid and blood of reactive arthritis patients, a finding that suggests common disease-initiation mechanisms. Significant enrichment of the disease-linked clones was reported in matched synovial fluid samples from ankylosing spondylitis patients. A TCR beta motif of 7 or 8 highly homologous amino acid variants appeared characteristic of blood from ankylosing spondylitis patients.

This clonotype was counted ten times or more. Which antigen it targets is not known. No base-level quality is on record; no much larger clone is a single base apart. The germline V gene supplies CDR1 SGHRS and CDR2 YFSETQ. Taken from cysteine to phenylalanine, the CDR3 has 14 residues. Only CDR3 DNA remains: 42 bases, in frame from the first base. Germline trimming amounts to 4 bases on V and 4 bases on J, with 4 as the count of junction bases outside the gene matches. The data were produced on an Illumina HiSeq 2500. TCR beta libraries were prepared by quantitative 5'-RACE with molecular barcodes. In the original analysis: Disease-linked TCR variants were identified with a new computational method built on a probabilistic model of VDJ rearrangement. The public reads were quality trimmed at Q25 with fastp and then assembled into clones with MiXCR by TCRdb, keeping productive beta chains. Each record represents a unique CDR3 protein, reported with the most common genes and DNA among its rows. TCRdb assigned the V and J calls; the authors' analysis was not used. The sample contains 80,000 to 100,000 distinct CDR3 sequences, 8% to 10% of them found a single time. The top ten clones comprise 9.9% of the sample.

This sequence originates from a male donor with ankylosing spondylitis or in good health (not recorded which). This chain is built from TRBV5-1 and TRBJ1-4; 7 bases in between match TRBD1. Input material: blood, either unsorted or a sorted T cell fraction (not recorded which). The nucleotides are TGCGCCAGCAGCGTTACAGGGGTTAATGAAAAACTGTTTTTT. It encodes CASSVTGVNEKLFF.